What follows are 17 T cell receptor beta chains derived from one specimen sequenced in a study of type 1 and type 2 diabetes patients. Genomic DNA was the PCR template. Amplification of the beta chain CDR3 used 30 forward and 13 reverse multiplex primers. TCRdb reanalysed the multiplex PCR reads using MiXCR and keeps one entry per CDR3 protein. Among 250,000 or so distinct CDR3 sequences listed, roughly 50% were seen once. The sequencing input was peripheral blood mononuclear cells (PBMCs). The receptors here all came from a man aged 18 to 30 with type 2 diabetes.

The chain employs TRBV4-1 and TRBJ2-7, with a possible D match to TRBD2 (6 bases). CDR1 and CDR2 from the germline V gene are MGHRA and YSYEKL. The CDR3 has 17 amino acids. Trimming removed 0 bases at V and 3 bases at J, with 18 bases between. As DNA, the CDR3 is TGCGCCAGCAGCCAAGACCACTCGACTAGTTTGTACTACGAGCAGTACTTC. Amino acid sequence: CASSQDHSTSLYYEQYF.

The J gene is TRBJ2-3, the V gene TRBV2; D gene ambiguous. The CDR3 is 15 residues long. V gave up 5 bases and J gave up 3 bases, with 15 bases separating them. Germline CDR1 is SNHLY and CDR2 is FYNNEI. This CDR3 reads CASSRDRASTDTQYF. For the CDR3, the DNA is TGTGCCAGCAGTCGCGATCGCGCCTCAACAGATACGCAGTATTTT.

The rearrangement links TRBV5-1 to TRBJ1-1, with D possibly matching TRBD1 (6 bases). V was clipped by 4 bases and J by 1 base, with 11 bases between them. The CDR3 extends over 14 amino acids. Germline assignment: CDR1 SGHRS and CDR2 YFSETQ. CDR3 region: CASSKLTGNTEAFF. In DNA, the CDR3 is TGCGCCAGCAGCAAATTGACAGGGAACACTGAAGCTTTCTTT.

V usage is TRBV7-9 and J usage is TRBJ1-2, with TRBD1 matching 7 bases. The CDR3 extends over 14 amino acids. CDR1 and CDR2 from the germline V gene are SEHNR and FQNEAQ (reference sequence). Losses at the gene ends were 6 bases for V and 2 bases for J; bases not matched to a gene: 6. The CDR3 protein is CASSEQGQNYGYTF. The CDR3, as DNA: TGTGCCAGCAGTGAACAGGGACAGAACTATGGCTACACCTTC.

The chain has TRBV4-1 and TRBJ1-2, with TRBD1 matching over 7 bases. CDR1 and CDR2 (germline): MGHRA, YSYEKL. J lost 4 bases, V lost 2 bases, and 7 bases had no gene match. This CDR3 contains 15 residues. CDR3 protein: CASSQRPWTGYGYTF. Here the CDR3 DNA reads TGCGCCAGCAGCCAACGACCCTGGACAGGCTATGGCTACACCTTC.

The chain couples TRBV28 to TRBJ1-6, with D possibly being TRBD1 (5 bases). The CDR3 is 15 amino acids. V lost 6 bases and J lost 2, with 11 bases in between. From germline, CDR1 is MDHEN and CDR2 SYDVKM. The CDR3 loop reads CASRGGGAYNSPLHF. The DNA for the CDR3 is TGTGCCAGCAGGGGCGGGGGGGCCTATAATTCACCCCTCCACTTT. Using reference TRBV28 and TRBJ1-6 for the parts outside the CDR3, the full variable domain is DVKVTQSSRYLVKRTGEKVFLECVQDMDHENMFWYRQDPGLGLRLIYFSYDVKMKEKGDIPEGYSVSREKKERFSLILESASTNQTSMYLCASRGGGAYNSPLHFGNGTRLTVT.

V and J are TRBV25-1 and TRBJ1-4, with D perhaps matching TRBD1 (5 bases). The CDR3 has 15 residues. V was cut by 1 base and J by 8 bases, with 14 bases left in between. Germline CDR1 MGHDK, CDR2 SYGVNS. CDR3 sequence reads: CASSEWRGEEEKLFF. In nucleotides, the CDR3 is TGTGCCAGCAGTGAATGGCGGGGGGAGGAAGAAAAACTGTTTTTT. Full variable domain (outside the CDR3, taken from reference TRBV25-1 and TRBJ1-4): EADIYQTPRYLVIGTGKKITLECSQTMGHDKMYWYQQDPGMELHLIHYSYGVNSTEKGDLSSESTVSRIRTEHFPLTLESARPSHTSQYLCASSEWRGEEEKLFFGSGTQLSVL.

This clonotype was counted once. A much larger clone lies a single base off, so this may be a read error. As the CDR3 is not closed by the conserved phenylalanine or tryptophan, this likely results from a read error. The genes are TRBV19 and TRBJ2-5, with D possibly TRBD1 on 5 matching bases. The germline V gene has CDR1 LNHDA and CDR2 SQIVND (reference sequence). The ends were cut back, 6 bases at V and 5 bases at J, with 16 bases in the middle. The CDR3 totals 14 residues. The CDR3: CASRDSGLTETQYL. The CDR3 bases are TGTGCCAGTAGAGACTCAGGGTTGACGGAGACCCAGTACCTC.

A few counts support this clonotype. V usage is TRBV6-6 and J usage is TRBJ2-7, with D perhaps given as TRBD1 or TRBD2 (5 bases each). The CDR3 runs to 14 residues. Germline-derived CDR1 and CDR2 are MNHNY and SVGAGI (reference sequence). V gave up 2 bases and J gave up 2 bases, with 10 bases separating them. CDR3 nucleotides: TGTGCCAGCAGTTACGCCAGGGACGCCTACGAGCAGTACTTC. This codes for CASSYARDAYEQYF.

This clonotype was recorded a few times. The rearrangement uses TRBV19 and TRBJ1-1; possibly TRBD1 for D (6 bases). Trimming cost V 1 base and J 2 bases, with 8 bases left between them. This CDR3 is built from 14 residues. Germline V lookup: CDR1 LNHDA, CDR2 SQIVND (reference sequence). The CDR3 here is CASSIGGGNTEAFF. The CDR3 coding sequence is TGTGCCAGTAGTATAGGGGGGGGCAACACTGAAGCTTTCTTT. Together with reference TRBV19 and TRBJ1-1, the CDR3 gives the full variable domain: DGGITQSPKYLFRKEGQNVTLSCEQNLNHDAMYWYRQDPGQGLRLIYYSQIVNDFQKGDIAEGYSVSREKKESFPLTVTSAQKNPTAFYLCASSIGGGNTEAFFGQGTRLTVV.

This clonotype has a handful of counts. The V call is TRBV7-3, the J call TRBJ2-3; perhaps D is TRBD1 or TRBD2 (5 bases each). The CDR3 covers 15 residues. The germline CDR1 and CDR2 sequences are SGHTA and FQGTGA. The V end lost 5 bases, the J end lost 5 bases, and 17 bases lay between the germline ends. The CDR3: CASSPSRGPIDTQYF. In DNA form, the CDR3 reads TGTGCCAGCAGCCCTTCTAGGGGACCGATAGATACGCAGTATTTT.

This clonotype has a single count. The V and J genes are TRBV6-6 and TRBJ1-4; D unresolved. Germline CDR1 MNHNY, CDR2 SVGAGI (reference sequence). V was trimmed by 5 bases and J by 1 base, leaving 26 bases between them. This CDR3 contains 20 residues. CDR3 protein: CASSTAGILEEKETNEKLFF. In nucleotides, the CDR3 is TGTGCCAGCAGTACGGCGGGAATACTAGAGGAAAAAGAAACTAATGAAAAACTGTTTTTT.

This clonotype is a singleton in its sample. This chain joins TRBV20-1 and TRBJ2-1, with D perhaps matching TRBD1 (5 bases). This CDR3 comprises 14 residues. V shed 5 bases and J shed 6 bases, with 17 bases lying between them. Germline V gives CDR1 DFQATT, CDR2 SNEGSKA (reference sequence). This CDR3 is CSAPHGYQGNEQFF. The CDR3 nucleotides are TGCAGTGCTCCCCACGGCTACCAGGGCAATGAGCAGTTCTTC.

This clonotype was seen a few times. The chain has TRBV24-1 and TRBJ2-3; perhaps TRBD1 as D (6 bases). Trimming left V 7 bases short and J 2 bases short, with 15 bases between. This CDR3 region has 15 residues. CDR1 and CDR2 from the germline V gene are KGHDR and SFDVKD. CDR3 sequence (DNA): TGTGCCACCAGCACAGGGAAAACTCCCACAGATACGCAGTATTTT. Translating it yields CATSTGKTPTDTQYF.

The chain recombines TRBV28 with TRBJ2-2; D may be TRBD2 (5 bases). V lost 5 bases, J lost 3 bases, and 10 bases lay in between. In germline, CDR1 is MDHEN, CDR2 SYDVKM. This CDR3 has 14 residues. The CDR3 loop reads CASSAWTDTGELFF. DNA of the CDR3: TGTGCCAGCAGTGCCTGGACTGACACCGGGGAGCTGTTTTTT.

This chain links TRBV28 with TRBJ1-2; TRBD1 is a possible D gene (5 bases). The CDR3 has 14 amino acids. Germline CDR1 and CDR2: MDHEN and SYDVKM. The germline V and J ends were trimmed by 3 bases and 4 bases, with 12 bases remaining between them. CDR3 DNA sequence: TGTGCCAGCAGTTTTGCCCCAGGGCCCTATGGCTACACCTTC. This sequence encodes CASSFAPGPYGYTF.

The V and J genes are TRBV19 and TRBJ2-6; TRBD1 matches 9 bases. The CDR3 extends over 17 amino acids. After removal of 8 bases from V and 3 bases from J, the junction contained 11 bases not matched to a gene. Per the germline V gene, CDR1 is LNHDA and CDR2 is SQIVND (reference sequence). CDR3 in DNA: TGTGCCAGTCGGCCGGGACAGGGAAATTTTGGGGCCAACGTCCTGACTTTC. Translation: CASRPGQGNFGANVLTF.